This T cell receptor (beta chain) derives from a study of lymphopenia after photon versus proton radiotherapy. Study outcomes and limitations: Photon-treated patients lost naive T cells and TCR diversity; proton-treated stayed stable. Survival link was tested only in deceased patients; proton benefit remains a possibility. Larger post-nadir TCR diversity loss correlated inversely with survival in deceased patients. After the lymphocyte nadir, photon-treated repertoires showed oligoclonal expansion, especially of CD8+ Temra cells.

The CDR3 is 14 amino acids. CDR1 is SGHRS and CDR2 is YFSETQ in the germline V gene. The V gene lost 2 bases and the J gene lost 4 bases, with 12 bases spanning the gap. Concerning this clone: Its antigen remains unknown.

Method: immunoSEQ multiplex PCR; TCRdb's copy keeps in-frame clones and lacks some. Of approximately 53,000 clones listed, 92% are singletons. The sequence came from a woman in her 40s with cholangiocarcinoma. The rearrangement joins TRBV5-1 to TRBJ1-1; no firm D call. Material: peripheral blood, obtained from a patient treated with photon-based radiotherapy. The CDR3 region has the DNA TGCGCCAGCAGCTTCGGTCAGAGATTCACTGAAGCTTTCTTT. Protein product: CASSFGQRFTEAFF.